The 16 T cell receptor beta chains given below trace back to one sample, sequenced in a study of blood T cell repertoires in COVID-19. Sequencing was performed with immunoSEQ multiplex PCR; in TCRdb, only in-frame clones are kept and a portion is missing. The table records under 90,000 clones, roughly 80% of them present only once. Sample: peripheral blood. The receptors here all came from a man older than 75 with acute or convalescent COVID-19.

This chain joins TRBV23-1 and TRBJ1-2, with a tentative D call TRBD1 (6 bases). TRBV23-1 is marked as an open reading frame, function uncertain. V was cut by 7 bases and J by 4 bases, with 10 bases left in between. This CDR3 is 12 amino acids long. The CDR3 DNA reads as TGCGCCAGCACTGGACAGCTCTATGGCTACACCTTC. Protein sequence: CASTGQLYGYTF.

The chain's CDR3 is CASSRTPKNTIYF. In DNA, the CDR3 is TGTGCCAGCAGCAGGACACCGAAAAACACCATATATTTT. The chain has TRBV13 and TRBJ1-3, with D possibly being TRBD1 (5 bases). V gave up 5 bases and J gave up 6 bases, with 11 bases separating them. The CDR3 sequence is 13 residues long. Germline CDR1 reads PRHDT; CDR2 reads FYEKMQ (reference sequence).

V usage is TRBV7-2 and J usage is TRBJ1-5; TRBD1 agrees at 8 bases. With V trimmed by 2 bases and J by 1 base, 1 base remained unmatched. From germline, CDR1 is SGHTA and CDR2 FQGNSA. The CDR3 is 15 residues long. CDR3 residues: CASSLQGASNQPQHF. CDR3 nucleotide sequence: TGTGCCAGCAGCTTACAGGGGGCCAGCAATCAGCCCCAGCATTTT.

As to this clone: Relative to the germline gene, one junction end is altered; a read error may explain this. The chain carries TRBV2 and TRBJ1-5; 7 nucleotides match TRBD1. The CDR3 has 15 amino acids. CDR1 and CDR2 (germline): SNHLY, FYNNEI. As DNA, the CDR3 is TGTGCCAGCAGAGAAGTCGGGACAGACAATCAGCCCCAGCATTTT. Amino acid sequence: CASREVGTDNQPQHF.

This clone has a handful of counts. The V call is TRBV9, the J call TRBJ1-2; a possible D gene is TRBD1 (5 bases). This CDR3 is built from 17 residues. Trimming shortened V by 5 bases and J by 7 bases, and 27 bases separated the two germline ends. In germline, CDR1 is SGDLS, CDR2 YYNGEE. The CDR3 DNA follows: TGTGCCAGCAGGGGTATCGGAGCGCGGGGAGGGGTAGGTGGCTACACCTTC. This sequence encodes CASRGIGARGGVGGYTF.

The genes are TRBV7-3 and TRBJ1-1; D is possibly TRBD1 (5 bases). From germline, CDR1 is SGHTA and CDR2 FQGTGA. The CDR3 has 13 residues. Trimming removed 5 bases from V and 1 base from J, with 8 bases in between. As DNA, the CDR3 is TGTGCCAGCAGCCGTGGACAGAACACTGAAGCTTTCTTT. Amino acids: CASSRGQNTEAFF.

The rearrangement joins TRBV6-5 to TRBJ2-2, with 8 bases aligning to TRBD1. CDR1 is MNHEY and CDR2 is SVGAGI in the germline V gene. V dropped 0 bases and J dropped 4; count of bases not matched to a gene: 1. This CDR3 has 15 residues. DNA for the CDR3: TGTGCCAGCAGTTACTCGACAGGGGTCACCGGGGAGCTGTTTTTT. This gives the protein CASSYSTGVTGELFF.

The rearrangement uses TRBV7-2 and TRBJ2-1; 9 positions match TRBD1. CDR3 length: 15 residues. CDR1 SGHTA and CDR2 FQGNSA come from the germline V gene. Trimming at V came to 4 bases and at J to 9 bases, leaving 10 bases not matched to a gene. The CDR3 reads CASSSKTGGGGEQFF. The CDR3 bases are TGTGCCAGCAGCTCGAAGACAGGGGGAGGCGGTGAGCAGTTCTTC. The whole variable domain, filled in from reference TRBV7-2 and TRBJ2-1, reads GAGVSQSPSNKVTEKGKDVELRCDPISGHTALYWYRQSLGQGLEFLIYFQGNSAPDKSGLPSDRFSAERTGGSVSTLTIQRTQQEDSAVYLCASSSKTGGGGEQFFGPGTRLTVL.

The chain employs TRBV7-9 and TRBJ2-1; D is possibly TRBD2 (6 bases). CDR3 length: 16 amino acids. V was pared by 4 bases and J by 1 base, with 14 bases between. Germline-derived CDR1 and CDR2 are SEHNR and FQNEAQ (reference sequence). In DNA form, the CDR3 reads TGTGCCAGCAGCTCGGGCGCGGGAAGATCCTACAATGAGCAGTTCTTC. Its translation is CASSSGAGRSYNEQFF.

The CDR3, as DNA: TGTGCCAGCAGCTCCGGACAGGTGGCACTCGAGCAGTACTTC. Its translation: CASSSGQVALEQYF. The rearrangement uses TRBV7-6 and TRBJ2-7; 7 bases fit TRBD1. CDR3 size: 14 residues. The germline gives CDR1 SGHVS, CDR2 FNYEAQ. V gave up 4 bases and J gave up 6 bases; unmatched junction bases: 9.

This clone came up once. This chain uses TRBV2 with TRBJ2-1, with 11 nucleotides matching TRBD1. Trimming removed 7 bases from V and 8 bases from J; junction bases left unmatched: 4. Germline values: CDR1 SNHLY, CDR2 FYNNEI. This CDR3 is 13 amino acids long. CDR3 nucleotides: TGTGCCAGCACGGGACAGGGGGTCCATGAGCAGTTCTTC. Translation gives CASTGQGVHEQFF.

This sequence joins TRBV15 and TRBJ1-5; TRBD1 matches at 8 bases. With V trimmed by 6 bases and J by 5 bases, 6 bases remained unmatched. Germline V gene data show CDR1 as LNHNV and CDR2 as YYDKDF (reference sequence). This CDR3 region has 14 residues. CDR3 sequence reads: CATREDRVDQPQHF. The CDR3 region has the DNA TGTGCCACCAGGGAGGACAGGGTCGATCAGCCCCAGCATTTT. Combining the CDR3 with reference TRBV15 and TRBJ1-5 gives the whole variable domain DAMVIQNPRYQVTQFGKPVTLSCSQTLNHNVMYWYQQKSSQAPKLLFHYYDKDFNNEADTPDNFQSRRPNTSFCFLDIRSPGLGDTAMYLCATREDRVDQPQHFGDGTRLSIL.

The chain recombines TRBV9 with TRBJ2-3; TRBD1 agrees at 9 bases. CDR3 size: 17 residues. CDR1 and CDR2 (germline): SGDLS, YYNGEE. J was trimmed by 4 bases and V by 0 bases; bases with no gene match: 9. CDR3 loop: CASSVALTGGGSDTQYF. The CDR3, as DNA: TGTGCCAGCAGCGTAGCTTTGACAGGGGGGGGTTCAGATACGCAGTATTTT.

The chain is built from TRBV19 and TRBJ1-6; maybe TRBD1 (5 bases). The CDR3 extends over 18 amino acids. Germline CDR1 reads LNHDA; CDR2 reads SQIVND (reference sequence). V gave up 0 bases and J gave up 0 bases, with 12 bases separating them. The CDR3 protein is CASSIDRQGSSYNSPLHF. DNA of the CDR3: TGTGCCAGTAGTATAGATCGTCAGGGAAGCTCCTATAATTCACCCCTCCACTTT.

This sequence joins TRBV6-6 and TRBJ2-7; no reliable D call. This CDR3 contains 17 residues. Germline values: CDR1 MNHNY, CDR2 SVGAGI (reference sequence). Trimming took off 5 bases at V and 5 bases at J, with 25 bases between the two ends. DNA for the CDR3: TGTGCCAGCAGTCCCCGTAGGTCGTGGAGCGACCCCCACGAGCAGTACTTC. Amino acid sequence: CASSPRRSWSDPHEQYF.

This chain joins TRBV19 and TRBJ2-2, with D perhaps matching TRBD2 (6 bases). Germline CDR1 and CDR2: LNHDA and SQIVND (reference sequence). The CDR3 spans 16 residues. V was shortened by 6 bases and J by 1 base, with 15 bases between the two germline ends. CDR3 nucleotides: TGTGCCAGTAGCCCTGAATGGGGGGTGAACACCGGGGAGCTGTTTTTT. It translates to CASSPEWGVNTGELFF.